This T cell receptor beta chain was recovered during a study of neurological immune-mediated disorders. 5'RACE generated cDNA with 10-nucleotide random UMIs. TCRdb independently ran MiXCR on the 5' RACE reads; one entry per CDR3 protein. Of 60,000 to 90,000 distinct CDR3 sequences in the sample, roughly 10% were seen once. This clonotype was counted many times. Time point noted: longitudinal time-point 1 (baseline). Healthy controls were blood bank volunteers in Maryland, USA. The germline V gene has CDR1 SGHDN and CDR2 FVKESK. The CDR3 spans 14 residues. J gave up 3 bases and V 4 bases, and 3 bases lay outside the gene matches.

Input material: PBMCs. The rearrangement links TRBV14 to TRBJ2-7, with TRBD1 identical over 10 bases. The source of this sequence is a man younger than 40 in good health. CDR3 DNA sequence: TGTGCCAGCAGCCCGGGACAGGGGCGCTACGAGCAGTACTTC. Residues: CASSPGQGRYEQYF.